The 5 T cell receptor beta chains listed next were all sequenced from one sample in a study of patients and donors after allogeneic stem cell transplantation. TCRdb used MiXCR to reprocess the RT-PCR reads, holding one entry per CDR3 protein. Of hundreds of thousands of distinct CDR3 sequences in the sample, around 15% were seen once. The specimen sequenced was blood, either unsorted or a sorted T cell fraction (not recorded which). These receptors all come from a human donor who was either an allogeneic HSCT recipient or a stem cell or donor lymphocyte infusion donor (not recorded which). It is not recorded whose cells these are; they may come from a transplant donor.

The table lists this clonotype with a few counts. The gene calls are TRBV5-6 and TRBJ2-2; D is possibly TRBD1 (5 bases). CDR1 and CDR2 from the germline V gene are SGHDT and YYEEEE. V was shortened by 7 bases and J by 0 bases, with 10 bases between the two germline ends. The CDR3 loop spans 14 amino acids. The CDR3 sequence: CASRRQSNTGELFF. Written as DNA, the CDR3 is TGTGCCAGCCGCCGACAGTCGAACACCGGGGAGCTGTTTTTT.

The chain combines TRBV6-5 with TRBJ2-1; TRBD2 matches at 8 bases. This CDR3 contains 13 residues. The V gene end was trimmed by 4 bases and the J gene end by 12 bases; junction bases not matched to a gene: 8. Per germline, CDR1 MNHEY and CDR2 SVGAGI. The CDR3 DNA reads TGTGCCAGCAGTTCCCGGGGGGGGGCAGGGCAGTTCTTC. Translated: CASSSRGGAGQFF.

This sequence joins TRBV6-2 or TRBV6-3 and TRBJ1-5, with TRBD1 matching over 9 bases. Trimming took 5 bases from V and 6 from J; bases not matched to a gene: 14. The CDR3 length is 17 residues. Germline V CDR1 and CDR2: MNHEY, SVGEGT. CDR3 region: CASSRTGTGRVSQPQHF. CDR3 in DNA: TGTGCCAGCAGTCGAACCGGGACAGGGAGGGTCAGTCAGCCCCAGCATTTT.

The rearrangement joins TRBV11-2 to TRBJ1-4; possibly TRBD1 for D (6 bases). The germline gives CDR1 SGHAT, CDR2 FQNNGV. The V gene lost 1 base and the J gene lost 7 bases, with 7 bases spanning the gap. The CDR3 totals 13 residues. CDR3 region: CASSLGTAEKLFF. The CDR3, as DNA: TGTGCCAGCAGCTTAGGGACAGCTGAAAAACTGTTTTTT.

This clonotype was seen a few times. The rearrangement uses TRBV7-9 and TRBJ2-7; D remains ambiguous. This CDR3 spans 14 amino acids. Germline V gene lookup returns CDR1 SEHNR and CDR2 FQNEAQ (reference sequence). The V and J ends lost 2 bases and 1 base respectively, with 9 bases between them. The CDR3 DNA reads TGTGCCAGCAGCTTACAGGAGCGTTCCTACGAGCAGTACTTC. Encoded protein: CASSLQERSYEQYF. Filled out from reference TRBV7-9 and TRBJ2-7, the complete variable domain reads DTGVSQNPRHKITKRGQNVTFRCDPISEHNRLYWYRQTLGQGPEFLTYFQNEAQLEKSRLLSDRFSAERPKGSFSTLEIQRTEQGDSAMYLCASSLQERSYEQYFGPGTRLTVT.